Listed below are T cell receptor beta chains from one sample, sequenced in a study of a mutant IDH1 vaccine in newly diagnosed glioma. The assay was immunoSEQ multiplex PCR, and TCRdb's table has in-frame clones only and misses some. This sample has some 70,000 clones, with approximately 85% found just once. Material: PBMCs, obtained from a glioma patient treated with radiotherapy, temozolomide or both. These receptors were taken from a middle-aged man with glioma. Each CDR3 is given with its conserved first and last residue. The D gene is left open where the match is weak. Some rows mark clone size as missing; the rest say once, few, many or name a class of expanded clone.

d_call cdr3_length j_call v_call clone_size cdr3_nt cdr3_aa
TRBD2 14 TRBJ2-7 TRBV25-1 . TGTGCCAGCAGGGGGGAGCGGGGGTTCAACGAGCAGTACTTC CASRGERGFNEQYF
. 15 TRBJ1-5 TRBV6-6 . TGTGCCAGCAGTTACGGGGGGGGAGGCAATCAGCCCCAGCATTTT CASSYGGGGNQPQHF
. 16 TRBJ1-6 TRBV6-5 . TGTGCCAGCAGTTACTCCGGGAGCTCCTATAATTCACCCCTCCACTTT CASSYSGSSYNSPLHF
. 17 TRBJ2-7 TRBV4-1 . TGCGCCAGCAGCCAAGAGTGGGGGGGCAGGGAGCGGGACGAGCAGTACTTC CASSQEWGGRERDEQYF
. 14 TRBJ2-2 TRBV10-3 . TGTGCCATCAGGGACTCCGGGAACACCGGGGAGCTGTTTTTT CAIRDSGNTGELFF
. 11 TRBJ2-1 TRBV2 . TGTGCCAGCAGTGAAGACACGACTCAGTTCTTC CASSEDTTQFF
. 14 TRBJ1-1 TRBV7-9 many TGTGCCAGCAGCTTAGAGGGCGGGGGCACTGAAGCTTTCTTT CASSLEGGGTEAFF
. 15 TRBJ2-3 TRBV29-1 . TGCAGCGTCGAAAAGGGACACCAGAGCACAGATACGCAGTATTTT CSVEKGHQSTDTQYF
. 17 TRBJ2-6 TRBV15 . TGTGCCACTTCGAGCCCTATAGGGGTCTCTGGGGCCAACGTCCTGACTTTC CATSSPIGVSGANVLTF
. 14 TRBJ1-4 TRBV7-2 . TGTGCCAGCAGCTCCCGGACCATTAGTGAAAAACTGTTTTTT CASSSRTISEKLFF